The present TCR beta chain was sequenced within a study of cytomegalovirus exposure and HLA in healthy donors. The junction had 10 bases not matched to a gene; V was cut back by 8 bases and J by 3 bases. Germline V gives CDR1 MNHEY, CDR2 SVGAGI. The CDR3 is made up of 14 amino acids. This clone was picked up a small number of times. A multiplex PCR was run with 60 Vbeta primers and 13 Jbeta primers. TCRdb keeps only in-frame clones here, not all; method: immunoSEQ multiplex PCR. This sample carries 150,000 to 200,000 clones, over 75% of them seen once, and the ten largest clones take about 1.8%. Sequenced: PBMCs. This TCR was recovered from a young man in good health and CMV-seronegative. The chain has TRBV6-5 and TRBJ2-7, with 7 positions matching TRBD2. DNA of the CDR3: TGTGCCAGCGCCAAGGGCCAGCGGGGCTACGAGCAGTACTTC. It codes for CASAKGQRGYEQYF.